One and the same sample provided the 18 T cell receptor beta chains below, sequenced in a study of post-analysis software for immune sequencing data. Their antigens remain unidentified. Regarding the study as a whole: Patients had higher frequencies than controls of roughly five TRBV segments, including TRBV5-6, TRBV5-1 and TRBV20-1.

Tagging with unique molecular identifiers was a feature of the TCR beta cDNA libraries. Using its own MiXCR run on the PCR reads, TCRdb lists one record per CDR3 protein. Of about 620,000 distinct CDR3 sequences in the sample, roughly 47% were seen once. Input material: blood. The receptors originated from a girl aged 5-17 years with multiple sclerosis.

V usage is TRBV28 and J usage is TRBJ1-2, with TRBD1 matching 7 bases. CDR3 length equals 15 residues. V shed 5 bases and J 7 bases; nucleotides not matched to a gene: 13. Germline V gives CDR1 MDHEN, CDR2 SYDVKM. The CDR3 DNA is TGTGCCAGCAGTCCGGGACAGCCCTCCCTAAGTGGCTACACCTTC. This translates into CASSPGQPSLSGYTF.

This sequence joins TRBV5-1 and TRBJ2-7, with 9 nucleotides matching TRBD1. The CDR3 totals 16 residues. V dropped 0 bases and J dropped 4; count of bases not matched to a gene: 8. In germline, CDR1 is SGHRS, CDR2 YFSETQ. The CDR3 bases are TGCGCCAGCAGCTTGGCCCGGGGACAGGGTGTTTACGAGCAGTACTTC. Translated, it gives CASSLARGQGVYEQYF.

J is TRBJ2-7 and V is TRBV5-5, with 8 bases that match TRBD1. The CDR3 covers 14 residues. V lost 2 bases, J lost 2 bases, and 3 bases stayed unmatched. Germline values: CDR1 SGHKS, CDR2 YYEKEE (reference sequence). In nucleotides, the CDR3 is TGTGCCAGCAGCTTCCCGGACAGGGCCTACGAGCAGTACTTC. This sequence encodes CASSFPDRAYEQYF.

V and J are TRBV20-1 and TRBJ1-4; D perhaps matches TRBD1 (6 bases). Germline CDR1 and CDR2: DFQATT and SNEGSKA (reference sequence). V was clipped by 2 bases and J by 1 base, with 14 bases between them. The CDR3 sequence is 16 residues long. The DNA of the CDR3 is TGCAGTGCTAGATCTCTAGGGGGGGGAACTAATGAAAAACTGTTTTTT. Protein sequence: CSARSLGGGTNEKLFF.

The chain uses TRBV7-9 and TRBJ1-2, with D possibly TRBD1 on 6 matching bases. Germline V gives CDR1 SEHNR, CDR2 FQNEAQ (reference sequence). The CDR3 runs to 14 residues. Trimming removed 4 bases at V and 7 bases at J, with 16 bases between. Here the CDR3 reads CASSSHLTGTGYTF. The CDR3 DNA follows: TGTGCCAGCAGCTCCCACCTCACAGGGACTGGCTACACCTTC.

This clonotype was counted once. The CDR3 region is CSARVQFDRGLGTQYF. In nucleotides, the CDR3 is TGCAGTGCTAGAGTGCAGTTTGACAGGGGGCTTGGGACCCAGTACTTC. The chain carries TRBV20-1 and TRBJ2-5; TRBD1 matches at 10 bases. This CDR3 has 16 amino acids. V was pared by 1 base and J by 7 bases, with 12 bases of the junction left unmatched. The V gene's germline CDR1 is DFQATT and CDR2 SNEGSKA (reference sequence).

V usage is TRBV20-1 and J usage is TRBJ2-4; the D gene could be TRBD1 or TRBD2 (7 bases each). With the DNA end fitting TRBJ2-7 better, the J assignment may be wrong. CDR3 length: 13 amino acids. CDR1 and CDR2 from the germline V gene are DFQATT and SNEGSKA (reference sequence). CDR3 nucleotide sequence: TGCAGTGCCCTGGGAGGGGGCGCCTACGAGCAGTACTTC. It encodes CSALGGGAYEQYF.

The table lists this clonotype with a few counts. The chain joins TRBV12-3 or TRBV12-4 to TRBJ1-2; D unclear. The length of the CDR3 is 13 residues. Trimming shortened V by 6 bases and J by 0 bases, and 8 bases separated the two germline ends. The CDR3 region has the DNA TGTGCCAGCAGGATCGGAGCTAACTATGGCTACACCTTC. Amino acid sequence: CASRIGANYGYTF.

This clonotype was observed a few times. A much larger clone is a single base away; this may be a read error. This chain joins TRBV20-1 and TRBJ2-7; D uncertain. Germline CDR1 reads DFQATT; CDR2 reads SNEGSKA (reference sequence). The ends were cut back, 2 bases at V and 3 bases at J, with 5 bases in the middle. The CDR3 loop spans 11 amino acids. CDR3 in amino acids: CSARQDYEQYF. The CDR3, as DNA: TGCAGTGCTAGACAGGACTACGAGCAGTACTTC.

This clonotype was recorded only once. The V gene is TRBV20-1, the J gene TRBJ2-1; TRBD1 matches 8 bases. Germline assignment: CDR1 DFQATT and CDR2 SNEGSKA (reference sequence). The CDR3 extends over 14 amino acids. The trim removed 4 bases at V and 4 bases at J, leaving 6 bases unmatched. The CDR3 DNA is TGCAGTGCTATCGGGACAGGAGATTACAATGAGCAGTTCTTC. Translating gives CSAIGTGDYNEQFF.

The chain links TRBV7-2 to TRBJ2-7, with D perhaps TRBD1 or TRBD2 (5 bases each). CDR3 size: 15 residues. V lost 2 bases and J lost 7, with 18 bases in between. CDR1 and CDR2 (germline): SGHTA, FQGNSA. In DNA form, the CDR3 reads TGTGCCAGCAGCTTAACAGGTGGGACCTACAATGAGCAGTACTTC. It codes for CASSLTGGTYNEQYF.

This clonotype has a single count. The junction does not match germline at one end; this may be a read error. The chain joins TRBV5-5 to TRBJ1-2; 10 bases are a match to TRBD1. The CDR3 loop spans 13 amino acids. From germline, CDR1 is SGHKS and CDR2 YYEKEE (reference sequence). CDR3 in amino acids: CACSAGTGDGYTF. The CDR3 DNA sequence: TGTGCCTGCAGCGCCGGGACAGGGGATGGCTACACCTTC.

This clonotype appeared many times. The V gene is TRBV10-2, the J gene TRBJ2-1, with D perhaps TRBD2 (5 bases). Between the trimmed V and J ends, which lost 5 bases and 8 bases, there was a span of 10 bases. This CDR3 has 12 residues. Germline-derived CDR1 and CDR2 are WSHSY and SAAADI. CDR3 amino acids: CASSKSGDEQFF. Written as DNA, the CDR3 is TGCGCCAGCAGTAAGAGCGGAGATGAGCAGTTCTTC.

The chain has TRBV2 and TRBJ2-7; maybe TRBD1 (6 bases). This CDR3 has 15 residues. Germline-derived CDR1 and CDR2 are SNHLY and FYNNEI. Trimming took off 3 bases at V and 1 base at J, with 13 bases between the two ends. In DNA form, the CDR3 reads TGTGCCAGCAGTGAGGCAGGGGTCCAGTCCTACGAGCAGTACTTC. It codes for CASSEAGVQSYEQYF.

This clonotype occurred many times. This chain connects TRBV3-1 to TRBJ1-4; no reliable D call. V lost 3 bases to trimming and J lost 7 bases, with 6 bases between them. CDR3 length equals 12 residues. Germline V gives CDR1 LGHDT, CDR2 YNNKEL (reference sequence). The CDR3 spells CASSHLGEKLFF. DNA for the CDR3: TGTGCCAGCAGCCACCTGGGTGAAAAACTGTTTTTT. The full variable domain, with the rest looked up from reference TRBV3-1 and TRBJ1-4, is DTAVSQTPKYLVTQMGNDKSIKCEQNLGHDTMYWYKQDSKKFLKIMFSYNNKELIINETVPNRFSPKSPDKAHLNLHINSLELGDSAVYFCASSHLGEKLFFGSGTQLSVL.

This clonotype was observed once. The chain combines TRBV5-1 with TRBJ2-3, with D uncertain. With 0 bases removed from V and 8 bases from J, the gap between germline ends came to 4 bases. Germline V lookup: CDR1 SGHRS, CDR2 YFSETQ. There are 11 residues in the CDR3. The chain's CDR3 is CASSLDGTQYF. The CDR3 nucleotides read TGCGCCAGCAGCTTGGATGGTACGCAGTATTTT.

Only a few counts were recorded for this clonotype. The chain employs TRBV7-2 and TRBJ2-7; D ambiguous. The CDR3 consists of 12 residues. V lost 5 bases to trimming and J lost 3 bases, with 8 bases between them. Germline assignment: CDR1 SGHTA and CDR2 FQGNSA. The chain's CDR3 is CASSTRGYEQYF. CDR3 sequence (DNA): TGTGCCAGCAGCACCAGAGGCTACGAGCAGTACTTC.

This clonotype was observed a few times. This chain's CDR3 is CSASLTAFTYEQYF. CDR3 nucleotides: TGCAGTGCTAGCTTGACAGCTTTTACCTACGAGCAGTACTTC. This sequence joins TRBV20-1 and TRBJ2-7; D is possibly TRBD1 (5 bases). V was cut by 3 bases and J by 2 bases, with 14 bases left in between. The CDR3 is 14 residues long. Germline-derived CDR1 and CDR2 are DFQATT and SNEGSKA (reference sequence).